These 18 T cell receptor beta chains share one sample of origin, sequenced in a study of graft-versus-host responses after intestinal transplantation. Clones were sequenced by immunoSEQ multiplex PCR, and TCRdb holds only the in-frame ones, with some missing. Among about 25,000 clones listed, roughly four fifths were seen once. These TCRs' antigens remain unknown. The specimen comprised unstimulated CD8+ T cells sorted from spleen or lymph node cells, sampled before transplant. These receptors all come from a human donor who was the organ donor for an intestinal transplant.

V gene TRBV20-1 combines with J gene TRBJ2-5; D is unresolved. Germline loops: CDR1 DFQATT, CDR2 SNEGSKA (reference sequence). The CDR3 spans 10 residues. Trimming took 6 bases from V and 4 from J, leaving 6 bases between them. The CDR3, as DNA: TGCAGTGCCCGCCCAGAGACCCAGTACTTC. Amino acid sequence: CSARPETQYF.

The CDR3 is CARSRKAGVVSHYEQYF. The CDR3 DNA is TGTGCCAGAAGCCGGAAAGCGGGAGTAGTGTCACACTACGAGCAGTACTTC. V usage is TRBV5-3 and J usage is TRBJ2-7, with TRBD2 matching over 8 bases. TRBV5-3 qualifies as an ORF whose function is uncertain. There are 17 residues in the CDR3. Unmatched junction bases numbered 15, after V lost 4 bases and J lost 3 bases.

The chain combines TRBV5-1 with TRBJ1-2, with D perhaps TRBD1 (5 bases). Trimming removed 1 base at V and 4 bases at J, with 17 bases between. The CDR3 is 16 amino acids. Germline-derived CDR1 and CDR2 are SGHRS and YFSETQ. The DNA of the CDR3 is TGCGCCAGCAGCTTGCTTAGTCAGGGCGGACGCTATGGCTACACCTTC. This translates into CASSLLSQGGRYGYTF.

The J gene is TRBJ1-5, the V gene TRBV1. TRBV1 is shown as a pseudogene. There are 13 residues in the CDR3. CDR3 coding DNA: TGCACCAGCAGCCAAGAAAGGTATCAGCCCCAGCATTTT. Translation gives CTSSQERYQPQHF.

CDR3 loop: CASSQSGTDSYEQYF. The CDR3 DNA reads TGCGCCAGCAGCCAATCCGGGACGGACTCCTACGAGCAGTACTTC. The chain carries TRBV4-1 and TRBJ2-7; D may correspond to TRBD1 or TRBD2 (5 bases each). CDR3 length: 15 amino acids. The germline V gene encodes CDR1 MGHRA and CDR2 YSYEKL. V was trimmed by 2 bases and J by 0 bases, leaving 11 bases between them.

This clone was observed a handful of times. V gene TRBV21-1 combines with J gene TRBJ1-5; the table assigns TRBD1, which was not confirmed against the DNA. TRBV21-1 is recorded as a pseudogene. This CDR3 has 19 residues. The CDR3 sequence: CASSKQRRQGVGTNQPQHF. Here the CDR3 DNA reads TGTGCCAGCAGCAAACAGAGGAGACAGGGAGTGGGTACCAATCAGCCCCAGCATTTT.

The chain combines TRBV6-5 with TRBJ1-1, with no clear D. Germline lookup yields CDR1 MNHEY and CDR2 SVGAGI. The ends were cut back, 6 bases at V and 1 base at J, with 9 bases in the middle. The CDR3 is made up of 13 amino acids. The CDR3 region is CASRGGSNTEAFF. The CDR3 nucleotides read TGTGCCAGCAGGGGAGGGTCGAACACTGAAGCTTTCTTT.

The chain links TRBV5-8 to TRBJ2-5, with a tentative D call TRBD1 (7 bases). This CDR3 comprises 11 residues. The germline V and J ends were trimmed by 4 bases and 12 bases, with 13 bases remaining between them. In germline, CDR1 is SGHTS, CDR2 YDEGEE. CDR3 nucleotide sequence: TGTGCCAGCAGCGCTTCAGGGGGGAAGTACTTC. It translates to CASSASGGKYF. The whole variable domain, remainder taken from reference TRBV5-8 and TRBJ2-5, is EAGVTQSPTHLIKTRGQQATLRCSPISGHTSVYWYQQALGLGLQFLLWYDEGEERNRGNFPPRFSGRQFPNYSSELNVNALELEDSALYLCASSASGGKYFGPGTRLLVL.

The chain links TRBV19 to TRBJ2-5; 7 positions match TRBD2. The J call is in doubt because the DNA end fits TRBJ2-7 better. The length of the CDR3 is 13 residues. CDR1 and CDR2 from the germline V gene are LNHDA and SQIVND (reference sequence). The CDR3 protein is CASSWGGTYEQYF. DNA of the CDR3: TGTGCCAGTAGTTGGGGGGGTACCTACGAGCAGTACTTC.

The chain uses TRBV5-4 and TRBJ2-5, with 7 bases fitting TRBD2. Germline loops: CDR1 SGHNT, CDR2 YYREEE (reference sequence). V gave up 1 base and J gave up 3 bases; unmatched junction bases: 6. The CDR3 length is 15 residues. Here the CDR3 reads CASSLKRGLEETQYF. The CDR3 DNA is TGTGCCAGCAGCTTGAAGCGGGGTCTGGAAGAGACCCAGTACTTC.

The chain employs TRBV7-9 and TRBJ2-7; D is possibly TRBD1 (6 bases). From germline, CDR1 is SEHNR and CDR2 FQNEAQ (reference sequence). The CDR3 sequence is 15 residues long. V dropped 2 bases and J dropped 1 base, with 12 bases sitting between them. CDR3 sequence: CASSLSGTSSYEQYF. In nucleotides, the CDR3 is TGTGCCAGCAGCTTAAGTGGGACATCGTCCTACGAGCAGTACTTC.

The V call is TRBV30, the J call TRBJ2-7; D gene uncertain. Per the germline V gene, CDR1 is GTSNPN and CDR2 is SVGIG (reference sequence). The CDR3 contains 12 residues. Trimming took 2 bases from V and 6 from J, leaving 11 bases between them. This chain's CDR3 is CAWSKGGVEQYF. The CDR3 DNA follows: TGTGCCTGGAGTAAAGGTGGGGTCGAGCAGTACTTC.

The V gene is TRBV5-8, the J gene TRBJ2-7; D is undetermined. Looked up from germline, CDR1 is SGHTS and CDR2 is YDEGEE. Trimming cost V 0 bases and J 5 bases, with 12 bases left between them. The CDR3 runs 14 residues. The CDR3 nucleotides read TGTGCCAGCAGCTTGGAGAAACTCCCCCACGAGCAGTACTTC. Protein product: CASSLEKLPHEQYF. The complete variable domain, with remaining parts taken from reference TRBV5-8 and TRBJ2-7, reads EAGVTQSPTHLIKTRGQQATLRCSPISGHTSVYWYQQALGLGLQFLLWYDEGEERNRGNFPPRFSGRQFPNYSSELNVNALELEDSALYLCASSLEKLPHEQYFGPGTRLTVT.

This chain uses TRBV7-2 with TRBJ1-5; D not resolved. Germline V gives CDR1 SGHTA, CDR2 FQGNSA. The V end was cut by 4 bases, the J end by 1 base, with 2 bases between. The CDR3 covers 12 residues. The CDR3 nucleotides read TGTGCCAGCAGCTACAGCAATCAGCCCCAGCATTTT. Protein product: CASSYSNQPQHF.

The CDR3 reads CASSLTSRGEKLFF. The CDR3 nucleotides read TGTGCCAGCAGCCTTACCTCCAGGGGGGAAAAACTGTTTTTT. The chain carries TRBV6-1 and TRBJ1-4; 7 bases are shared with TRBD1. Trimming cost V 6 bases and J 8 bases; bases outside gene matches: 9. The germline V gene encodes CDR1 MNHNS and CDR2 SASEGT. The CDR3 contains 14 residues.

The gene calls are TRBV6-1 and TRBJ2-1; D unresolved. The CDR3 loop spans 12 amino acids. Between the trimmed V and J ends, which lost 5 bases and 2 bases, there was a span of 4 bases. Germline-derived CDR1 and CDR2 are MNHNS and SASEGT. DNA for the CDR3: TGTGCCAGCAGTCCGGCCTACAATGAGCAGTTCTTC. Translated, it gives CASSPAYNEQFF.

This clone came up a few times. The chain recombines TRBV4-1 with TRBJ2-7, with TRBD1 identical over 9 bases. The trim removed 4 bases at V and 5 bases at J, leaving 6 bases unmatched. The CDR3 loop spans 14 amino acids. Germline V CDR1 and CDR2: MGHRA, YSYEKL. DNA for the CDR3: TGCGCCAGCAGCCCATACAGGGGGCAGGACGAGCAGTACTTC. It codes for CASSPYRGQDEQYF.

The rearrangement joins TRBV6-1 to TRBJ2-3; 7 bases map to TRBD1. Germline CDR1 and CDR2: MNHNS and SASEGT. This CDR3 spans 14 amino acids. Trimming at V came to 3 bases and at J to 4 bases, leaving 4 bases not matched to a gene. Written as DNA, the CDR3 is TGTGCCAGCAGTGACGGACAGGAGGCAGATACGCAGTATTTT. Protein: CASSDGQEADTQYF.